This is a list of T cell receptor beta chains from one sample in a study of T-cell reconstitution after alpha-beta-depleted transplantation in children. Each CDR3 protein gets one entry after TCRdb re-called the PCR reads with MiXCR. The sample includes roughly 250,000 distinct CDR3 sequences, around 7.8% of them seen just once. Sequenced material: PBMCs, mostly from graft donor cells, taken 180 days after TCRalphabeta/CD19-depleted stem cell transplant. These receptor sequences come from a male patient between 10 and 17 years old who had a stem cell transplant for acute lymphoblastic leukemia, so the T cells may come from the graft donor. Each CDR3 is given with its conserved first and last residue. The order of the fields is CDR3 length, V gene, clone size, D gene, J gene, CDR3 DNA, CDR3 protein. A D gene is named only where the DNA matches it firmly. The listing skips clone size in some rows; elsewhere it reads once, few, many or a size class.

cdr3_length: 13
v_call: TRBV7-2
clone_size: many
d_call: TRBD1
j_call: TRBJ2-7
cdr3_nt: TGTGCCAGCAAGGGGGCCGGGCCCTACGAGCAGTACTTC
cdr3_aa: CASKGAGPYEQYF

cdr3_length: 16
v_call: TRBV28
clone_size: many
d_call: TRBD2
j_call: TRBJ2-2
cdr3_nt: TGTGCCAGCAGGCAACGCGGGAGTTCGAGAACCGGGGAGCTGTTTTTT
cdr3_aa: CASRQRGSSRTGELFF

cdr3_length: 15
v_call: TRBV20-1
clone_size: many
d_call: -
j_call: TRBJ2-7
cdr3_nt: TGCAGTGCTAGAGATATCCAGCGGATCGCCTACGAGCAGTACTTC
cdr3_aa: CSARDIQRIAYEQYF

cdr3_length: 15
v_call: TRBV12-3/TRBV12-4
clone_size: many
d_call: TRBD1
j_call: TRBJ1-5
cdr3_nt: TGTGCCAGCAGCCGTACGGACAGGGGCAATCAGCCCCAGCATTTT
cdr3_aa: CASSRTDRGNQPQHF

cdr3_length: 14
v_call: TRBV6-1
clone_size: many
d_call: -
j_call: TRBJ1-4
cdr3_nt: TGTGCCAGCAGTGGGAGCCTACAGGGTGAAAAACTGTTTTTT
cdr3_aa: CASSGSLQGEKLFF

cdr3_length: 14
v_call: TRBV12-3/TRBV12-4
clone_size: many
d_call: -
j_call: TRBJ2-2
cdr3_nt: TGTGCCAGCAGTTTAGCGATGGCCACCGGGGAGCTGTTTTTT
cdr3_aa: CASSLAMATGELFF

cdr3_length: 13
v_call: TRBV11-2
clone_size: many
d_call: -
j_call: TRBJ2-1
cdr3_nt: TGTGCCAGCAGCCCACGACCAGACAATGAGCAGTTCTTC
cdr3_aa: CASSPRPDNEQFF

cdr3_length: 15
v_call: TRBV28
clone_size: many
d_call: -
j_call: TRBJ2-7
cdr3_nt: TGTGCCAGCAGCCCCTTGGCGGACGGGGCCTACGAGCAGTACTTC
cdr3_aa: CASSPLADGAYEQYF

cdr3_length: 15
v_call: TRBV5-1
clone_size: many
d_call: -
j_call: TRBJ1-1
cdr3_nt: TGCGCCAGCAGCTCTGTCTTAGGGTTGAACACTGAAGCTTTCTTT
cdr3_aa: CASSSVLGLNTEAFF

cdr3_length: 15
v_call: TRBV10-3
clone_size: many
d_call: -
j_call: TRBJ1-2
cdr3_nt: TGTGCCATCAGTGCCAGGTTGGGGGATACTCTTAAGGATGCCTTC
cdr3_aa: CAISARLGDTLKDAF

cdr3_length: 19
v_call: TRBV10-2
clone_size: few
d_call: -
j_call: TRBJ1-3
cdr3_nt: TGCGCCAGCTTTGGTCGACGGACGTTTCCGACTAACTCTGGAAACACCATATATTTT
cdr3_aa: CASFGRRTFPTNSGNTIYF

cdr3_length: 13
v_call: TRBV15
clone_size: many
d_call: -
j_call: TRBJ2-7
cdr3_nt: TGTGCCACCAGCATCGTGACAAACTACGAGCAGTACTTC
cdr3_aa: CATSIVTNYEQYF

cdr3_length: 17
v_call: TRBV7-6
clone_size: many
d_call: -
j_call: TRBJ2-1
cdr3_nt: TGTGCCAGCAGCTTAACGTTACCAGAATCATCCTACAATGAGCAGTTCTTC
cdr3_aa: CASSLTLPESSYNEQFF

cdr3_length: 16
v_call: TRBV18
clone_size: -
d_call: -
j_call: TRBJ2-2
cdr3_nt: TGTGCCAGTTCCAGGTCCTTGACAGAGAACACCGGGGAGCTGTTTTTT
cdr3_aa: CASSRSLTENTGELFF

cdr3_length: 13
v_call: TRBV19
clone_size: -
d_call: -
j_call: TRBJ1-1
cdr3_nt: TGTGCCAGTAGTATAGGGGAAGGCACTGAAGCTTTCTTT
cdr3_aa: CASSIGEGTEAFF

cdr3_length: 13
v_call: TRBV5-6
clone_size: many
d_call: -
j_call: TRBJ2-1
cdr3_nt: TGTGCCAGCAGCTTGGGGGGCTGGGATGAGCAGTTCTTC
cdr3_aa: CASSLGGWDEQFF

cdr3_length: 15
v_call: TRBV18
clone_size: many
d_call: TRBD1
j_call: TRBJ2-7
cdr3_nt: TGTGCCAGCTCACCTCGGACAGGGACGACCTACGAGCAGTACTTC
cdr3_aa: CASSPRTGTTYEQYF

cdr3_length: 11
v_call: TRBV5-6
clone_size: many
d_call: -
j_call: TRBJ1-2
cdr3_nt: TGTGCCAGCAGCTCGCGCTATGGCTACACCTTC
cdr3_aa: CASSSRYGYTF

cdr3_length: 16
v_call: TRBV7-8
clone_size: many
d_call: -
j_call: TRBJ2-3
cdr3_nt: TGTGCCAGCAGCTTAGCCTTTCAGGGGCCCACAGATACGCAGTATTTT
cdr3_aa: CASSLAFQGPTDTQYF

cdr3_length: 16
v_call: TRBV18
clone_size: -
d_call: -
j_call: TRBJ2-7
cdr3_nt: TGTGCCAGCTCACCATCCGGGACTGCACTCAACTACGAGCAGTACTTC
cdr3_aa: CASSPSGTALNYEQYF

cdr3_length: 19
v_call: TRBV4-3
clone_size: few
d_call: -
j_call: TRBJ1-1
cdr3_nt: TGCGCCAGCAGCCAAGATACCCCAGGCTTTACCTATCTGAACACTGAAGCTTTCTTT
cdr3_aa: CASSQDTPGFTYLNTEAFF

cdr3_length: 15
v_call: TRBV24-1
clone_size: many
d_call: -
j_call: TRBJ2-5
cdr3_nt: TGTGCCACCAGTGACTCTCAGGGTTACCAAGAGACCCAGTACTTC
cdr3_aa: CATSDSQGYQETQYF

cdr3_length: 18
v_call: TRBV9
clone_size: many
d_call: TRBD1
j_call: TRBJ2-2
cdr3_nt: TGTGCCAGCAGCGTAGTAACAGGGGGGCATCCAAACACCGGGGAGCTGTTTTTT
cdr3_aa: CASSVVTGGHPNTGELFF

cdr3_length: 14
v_call: TRBV5-5
clone_size: many
d_call: -
j_call: TRBJ1-5
cdr3_nt: TGTGCCAGCAGCTTCGGACATTCCAATCAGCCCCAGCATTTT
cdr3_aa: CASSFGHSNQPQHF

cdr3_length: 15
v_call: TRBV15
clone_size: many
d_call: TRBD1
j_call: TRBJ1-2
cdr3_nt: TGTGCCACCAGCAGAGATAGGGGGCTAAACTATGGCTACACCTTC
cdr3_aa: CATSRDRGLNYGYTF

cdr3_length: 13
v_call: TRBV5-4
clone_size: few
d_call: -
j_call: TRBJ2-5
cdr3_nt: TGTGCCAGCAGCTTTGAGCTCCTGGGGACCCAGTACTTC
cdr3_aa: CASSFELLGTQYF

cdr3_length: 16
v_call: TRBV27
clone_size: many
d_call: TRBD1
j_call: TRBJ2-4
cdr3_nt: TGTGCCAGCAGTACCGGGACAGCCCTAGCCAAAAACATTCAGTACTTC
cdr3_aa: CASSTGTALAKNIQYF

cdr3_length: 14
v_call: TRBV29-1
clone_size: many
d_call: TRBD1
j_call: TRBJ2-7
cdr3_nt: TGCAGCGTGGTTGGACAGGGGAGTAGCTACGAGCAGTACTTC
cdr3_aa: CSVVGQGSSYEQYF

cdr3_length: 19
v_call: TRBV12-3/TRBV12-4
clone_size: few
d_call: TRBD2
j_call: TRBJ2-5
cdr3_nt: TGTGCCAGCAGTTTCGGTTCGGGTCGACTAGCGGGGTTACAAGAGACCCAGTACTTC
cdr3_aa: CASSFGSGRLAGLQETQYF

cdr3_length: 13
v_call: TRBV7-9
clone_size: many
d_call: -
j_call: TRBJ1-5
cdr3_nt: TGTGCCAGCAGCTTAGATGGCAATCAGCCCCAGCATTTT
cdr3_aa: CASSLDGNQPQHF

cdr3_length: 13
v_call: TRBV28
clone_size: many
d_call: TRBD1
j_call: TRBJ2-3
cdr3_nt: TGTGCCAACCGGGACAGGGGCACAGATACGCAGTATTTT
cdr3_aa: CANRDRGTDTQYF

cdr3_length: 14
v_call: TRBV10-2
clone_size: many
d_call: -
j_call: TRBJ1-2
cdr3_nt: TGCGCCAGCAGTGAGTCGACGATTGGGATCGGCTACACCTTC
cdr3_aa: CASSESTIGIGYTF

cdr3_length: 11
v_call: TRBV29-1
clone_size: many
d_call: -
j_call: TRBJ1-2
cdr3_nt: TGCAGCGTTCCCGGGCGGCAAGGCGGCACCTTC
cdr3_aa: CSVPGRQGGTF

cdr3_length: 11
v_call: TRBV24-1
clone_size: many
d_call: -
j_call: TRBJ2-1
cdr3_nt: TGTGCCACCAGTGATTTAGGGGGGCAGTTCTTC
cdr3_aa: CATSDLGGQFF

cdr3_length: 13
v_call: TRBV6-2/TRBV6-3
clone_size: many
d_call: -
j_call: TRBJ1-1
cdr3_nt: TGTGCCAGCAACCGGCATATGAACACTGAAGCTTTCTTT
cdr3_aa: CASNRHMNTEAFF

cdr3_length: 20
v_call: TRBV12-3/TRBV12-4
clone_size: many
d_call: -
j_call: TRBJ1-4
cdr3_nt: TGTGCCAGCAGTGTGCCCCGAGACGGGACGGAACCTTTTCGGGGTGAAAAACTGTTTTTT
cdr3_aa: CASSVPRDGTEPFRGEKLFF

cdr3_length: 13
v_call: TRBV28
clone_size: many
d_call: TRBD2
j_call: TRBJ2-7
cdr3_nt: TGTGCCAGCACTGGGACTAGTCCCTACGAGCAGTACTTC
cdr3_aa: CASTGTSPYEQYF

cdr3_length: 13
v_call: TRBV5-1
clone_size: many
d_call: -
j_call: TRBJ1-1
cdr3_nt: TGCGCCAGCCGAAGCGACTTGAACACTGAAGCTTTCTTT
cdr3_aa: CASRSDLNTEAFF

cdr3_length: 15
v_call: TRBV5-1
clone_size: many
d_call: -
j_call: TRBJ2-6
cdr3_nt: TGCGCCAGCAGCTTCGAGGGCTCTGGGGCCAACGTCCTGACTTTC
cdr3_aa: CASSFEGSGANVLTF

cdr3_length: 15
v_call: TRBV7-9
clone_size: many
d_call: TRBD1
j_call: TRBJ2-1
cdr3_nt: TGTGCCAGCAGCTTCCGGGACAGGGGCTACAATGAGCAGTTCTTC
cdr3_aa: CASSFRDRGYNEQFF

cdr3_length: 15
v_call: TRBV11-2
clone_size: many
d_call: TRBD1
j_call: TRBJ2-2
cdr3_nt: TGTGCCAGCACCCCACAGGGGGCGGTCACCGGGGAGCTGTTTTTT
cdr3_aa: CASTPQGAVTGELFF

cdr3_length: 14
v_call: TRBV6-1
clone_size: many
d_call: -
j_call: TRBJ2-7
cdr3_nt: TGTGCCAGCAGGCCCGGACACGGCCCCTACGAGCAGTACTTC
cdr3_aa: CASRPGHGPYEQYF

cdr3_length: 15
v_call: TRBV10-2
clone_size: many
d_call: TRBD2
j_call: TRBJ2-1
cdr3_nt: TGCGCCAGCAGTGGGCCTAGCGGGAGGGCAGGTGAGCAGTTCTTC
cdr3_aa: CASSGPSGRAGEQFF

cdr3_length: 15
v_call: TRBV20-1
clone_size: many
d_call: TRBD2
j_call: TRBJ2-7
cdr3_nt: TGCAGTGCTAGGGGACTAGCGGGGGTCTCCTACGAGCAGTACTTC
cdr3_aa: CSARGLAGVSYEQYF

cdr3_length: 16
v_call: TRBV25-1
clone_size: many
d_call: -
j_call: TRBJ2-4
cdr3_nt: TGTGCCAGCAGTGAGGGAACAGGGAAGGCCAAAAACATTCAGTACTTC
cdr3_aa: CASSEGTGKAKNIQYF

cdr3_length: 16
v_call: TRBV11-2
clone_size: many
d_call: -
j_call: TRBJ2-7
cdr3_nt: TGTGCCAGCAGCCCCCAAAGGTTAGCCGGCTCCTACGAGCAGTACTTC
cdr3_aa: CASSPQRLAGSYEQYF

cdr3_length: 14
v_call: TRBV6-1
clone_size: many
d_call: TRBD1
j_call: TRBJ2-2
cdr3_nt: TGTGCCAGCAGGATGGGACAGGGTTTCGGGGAGCTGTTTTTT
cdr3_aa: CASRMGQGFGELFF

cdr3_length: 14
v_call: TRBV9
clone_size: many
d_call: -
j_call: TRBJ2-7
cdr3_nt: TGTGCCAGCAGCGTAGACGGGGGCCCCTACGAGCAGTACTTC
cdr3_aa: CASSVDGGPYEQYF

cdr3_length: 13
v_call: TRBV20-1
clone_size: -
d_call: -
j_call: TRBJ2-3
cdr3_nt: TGCAGTGCCACCGGGACCACCACAGATACGCAGTATTTT
cdr3_aa: CSATGTTTDTQYF

cdr3_length: 16
v_call: TRBV7-6
clone_size: many
d_call: TRBD2
j_call: TRBJ2-2
cdr3_nt: TGTGCCAGCAGCACGTCTAGCGGGGGGGCAACCGGGGAGCTGTTTTTT
cdr3_aa: CASSTSSGGATGELFF

cdr3_length: 14
v_call: TRBV7-3
clone_size: many
d_call: -
j_call: TRBJ2-5
cdr3_nt: TGTGCCAGCAGCACCCGGGGGGCCGGGGAGACCCAGTACTTC
cdr3_aa: CASSTRGAGETQYF